Shown below are 26 T cell receptor beta chains from a single sample sequenced in a study of cytomegalovirus exposure and HLA in healthy donors. It was with 60 Vbeta and 13 Jbeta primers that the PCR ran. Only in-frame clones appear in the TCRdb table, and some are missing; sequencing was by immunoSEQ multiplex PCR. Altogether around 92,000 clones are present, about four fifths being singletons, with the ten largest covering 13% to 15%. Sample: PBMCs. Receptors were obtained from a woman between 65 and 79 years old in good health and CMV-seropositive.

V and J are TRBV6-6 and TRBJ1-1; weak D call: TRBD1 (5 bases). This CDR3 comprises 12 residues. Trimming removed 6 bases at V and 11 bases at J, with 16 bases between. CDR1 and CDR2 from the germline V gene are MNHNY and SVGAGI (reference sequence). The CDR3 nucleotides read TGTGCCAGCAGATTACGGGGGACGGGGGCTTTCTTT. This codes for CASRLRGTGAFF.

The J gene is TRBJ1-5, the V gene TRBV4-1; the D is unclear. Trimming left V 2 bases short and J 3 bases short, with 11 bases between. The length of the CDR3 is 15 residues. Germline CDR1 is MGHRA and CDR2 is YSYEKL. The CDR3 loop reads CASSQKAISNQPQHF. The CDR3 nucleotides read TGCGCCAGCAGCCAAAAAGCCATTTCCAATCAGCCCCAGCATTTT.

This rearrangement joins TRBV30 to TRBJ2-7; TRBD1 aligns across 9 bases. The CDR3 consists of 14 residues. V was clipped by 2 bases and J by 5 bases; unmatched bases: 7. CDR1 and CDR2 (germline): GTSNPN, SVGIG (reference sequence). CDR3 loop: CAWSSGQGSHEQYF. DNA for the CDR3: TGTGCCTGGAGTTCTGGACAGGGGAGCCACGAGCAGTACTTC.

The V call is TRBV10-3, the J call TRBJ1-2, with TRBD1 identical over 8 bases. The CDR3 sequence is 14 residues long. The V and J ends lost 6 bases and 4 bases, in that order; junction bases with no gene match: 7. In germline, CDR1 is ENHRY, CDR2 SYGVKD. In nucleotides, the CDR3 is TGTGCCATCAGGCCGACAGGGGAAATCTATGGCTACACCTTC. This translates into CAIRPTGEIYGYTF.

J is TRBJ2-5 and V is TRBV28; 8 bases fit TRBD1. The CDR3 spans 14 residues. V shed 5 bases, J shed 5 bases, and the junction held 7 bases outside the gene matches. CDR1 is MDHEN and CDR2 is SYDVKM in the germline V gene. The CDR3 spells CASSLTGAGETQYF. CDR3 in DNA: TGTGCCAGCAGTCTGACAGGGGCGGGGGAGACCCAGTACTTC.

V gene TRBV7-6 combines with J gene TRBJ1-3; D gene ambiguous. Looked up from germline, CDR1 is SGHVS and CDR2 is FNYEAQ. The V gene lost 5 bases and the J gene lost 2 bases, with 16 bases spanning the gap. The CDR3 has 16 amino acids. CDR3 sequence reads: CASSRYQAGTGNTIYF. CDR3 in DNA: TGTGCCAGCAGCCGATACCAGGCGGGGACTGGAAACACCATATATTTT.

The chain joins TRBV10-3 to TRBJ2-1, with 7 bases identical to TRBD1. CDR3 size: 15 residues. Germline CDR1 reads ENHRY; CDR2 reads SYGVKD. V was clipped by 4 bases and J by 6 bases; unmatched bases: 9. The CDR3 is CAISVDRISGNEQFF. The CDR3 DNA is TGTGCCATCAGTGTGGACAGGATTTCTGGCAATGAGCAGTTCTTC.

The chain recombines TRBV18 with TRBJ2-6; D may be TRBD1 (6 bases). Per the germline V gene, CDR1 is KGHSH and CDR2 is LQKENI. CDR3 length: 17 residues. V shed 5 bases and J shed 0 bases, with 14 bases lying between them. CDR3 loop: CASSSQDSYSGANVLTF. CDR3 sequence (DNA): TGTGCCAGCTCATCTCAGGACAGCTACTCTGGGGCCAACGTCCTGACTTTC.

The chain recombines TRBV19 with TRBJ1-5; TRBD1 matches 8 bases. Germline lookup yields CDR1 LNHDA and CDR2 SQIVND (reference sequence). The CDR3 runs 14 residues. V lost 4 bases to trimming and J lost 6 bases; unmatched junction nucleotides: 5. The CDR3, as DNA: TGTGCCAGTAGTACCGACAGGGGCGTTCAGCCCCAGCATTTT. This encodes CASSTDRGVQPQHF.

V is TRBV5-1 and J is TRBJ2-1, with D maybe TRBD1 (5 bases). Germline-derived CDR1 and CDR2 are SGHRS and YFSETQ. Trimming stripped 1 base from V and 7 bases from J, with 12 bases between. The CDR3 is made up of 14 amino acids. The CDR3 is CASSLSQGYNEQFF. For the CDR3, the DNA is TGCGCCAGCAGCTTGAGCCAGGGTTATAATGAGCAGTTCTTC.

A single count supports this clone. V gene TRBV28 combines with J gene TRBJ1-1; TRBD1 is a possible D gene (6 bases). V shed 6 bases and J shed 11 bases, with 16 bases lying between them. The CDR3 length is 12 residues. CDR1 is MDHEN and CDR2 is SYDVKM in the germline V gene. The CDR3 here is CASRLLQGSAFF. The CDR3 nucleotides read TGTGCCAGCAGGCTACTACAGGGTAGTGCTTTCTTT.

V usage is TRBV10-3 and J usage is TRBJ1-1; D perhaps matches TRBD1 (5 bases). Germline lookup yields CDR1 ENHRY and CDR2 SYGVKD. The germline V and J ends were trimmed by 6 bases and 0 bases, with 11 bases remaining between them. This CDR3 is 14 amino acids long. CDR3 sequence reads: CAIRGGVMNTEAFF. The CDR3 bases are TGTGCCATCAGGGGGGGGGTCATGAACACTGAAGCTTTCTTT.

This sequence joins TRBV10-1 and TRBJ2-1; 8 positions match TRBD1. The CDR3 loop spans 15 amino acids. The junction had 6 bases not matched to a gene; V was cut back by 4 bases and J by 4 bases. Germline lookup yields CDR1 WNHNN and CDR2 SYGVQD (reference sequence). CDR3 region: CASSGGTGLYNEQFF. The CDR3 region has the DNA TGCGCCAGCAGTGGAGGGACAGGTCTTTACAATGAGCAGTTCTTC.

V and J are TRBV11-1 and TRBJ1-2; D not certain. This CDR3 region has 14 residues. V was pared by 1 base and J by 4 bases, with 10 bases between. Germline CDR1 and CDR2: SGHAT and FQDESV (reference sequence). CDR3 loop: CASSLDADIYGYTF. CDR3 bases: TGTGCCAGCAGCTTAGATGCAGATATCTATGGCTACACCTTC. The full variable domain, its missing parts supplied by reference TRBV11-1 and TRBJ1-2, is EAEVAQSPRYKITEKSQAVAFWCDPISGHATLYWYRQILGQGPELLVQFQDESVVDDSQLPKDRFSAERLKGVDSTLKIQPAELGDSAMYLCASSLDADIYGYTFGSGTRLTVV.

This clone was picked up a small number of times. J is TRBJ1-6 and V is TRBV9; D may be TRBD1 (6 bases). Trimming stripped 0 bases from V and 10 bases from J, with 17 bases between. There are 16 residues in the CDR3. From germline, CDR1 is SGDLS and CDR2 YYNGEE. The CDR3 DNA is TGTGCCAGCAGCGTAGATATAGGGGGTAATGGGTCACCCCTCCACTTT. Translation gives CASSVDIGGNGSPLHF.

This clone appeared a few times. The rearrangement joins TRBV4-1 to TRBJ1-6; D unclear. Germline lookup yields CDR1 MGHRA and CDR2 YSYEKL. The length of the CDR3 is 14 residues. Trimming shortened V by 1 base and J by 5 bases, and 6 bases separated the two germline ends. The CDR3 coding sequence is TGCGCCAGCAGCCAAGTCGGGAATAATTCACCCCTCCACTTT. It codes for CASSQVGNNSPLHF.

This rearrangement joins TRBV29-1 to TRBJ2-5, with D possibly TRBD2 on 6 matching bases. This CDR3 region has 13 residues. Trimming cost V 4 bases and J 5 bases, with 14 bases left between them. Per the germline V gene, CDR1 is SQVTM and CDR2 is ANQGSEA. For the CDR3, the DNA is TGCAGCGTTGTGGGACCCGCGGGGGAGACCCAGTACTTC. The encoded protein is CSVVGPAGETQYF.

This chain uses TRBV6-5 with TRBJ1-3; the match to TRBD1 covers 7 bases. Trimming took 5 bases from V and 2 from J; bases not matched to a gene: 3. The germline V gene encodes CDR1 MNHEY and CDR2 SVGAGI. The CDR3 sequence is 14 residues long. CDR3 sequence reads: CASSEQGTGNTIYF. The DNA for the CDR3 is TGTGCCAGCAGTGAACAGGGGACTGGAAACACCATATATTTT.

This clone was seen more than once but under ten times. The rearrangement joins TRBV5-4 to TRBJ2-5; 9 bases map to TRBD2. Germline V gene lookup returns CDR1 SGHNT and CDR2 YYREEE (reference sequence). The CDR3 totals 15 residues. V was pared by 4 bases and J by 2 bases, with 6 bases of the junction left unmatched. CDR3 loop: CASSPGTSTQETQYF. The CDR3 coding sequence is TGTGCCAGCAGCCCGGGGACTAGCACACAAGAGACCCAGTACTTC. The full variable domain, rest sourced from reference TRBV5-4 and TRBJ2-5, is ETGVTQSPTHLIKTRGQQVTLRCSSQSGHNTVSWYQQALGQGPQFIFQYYREEENGRGNFPPRFSGLQFPNYSSELNVNALELDDSALYLCASSPGTSTQETQYFGPGTRLLVL.

A single count supports this clone. J is TRBJ2-5 and V is TRBV5-1, with TRBD1 matching 8 bases. The DNA end favors TRBJ2-7, so the J call may be wrong. Germline V gene sequence: CDR1 SGHRS, CDR2 YFSETQ. The CDR3 has 15 amino acids. The CDR3 here is CASSFWTGRSYEQYF. DNA for the CDR3: TGCGCCAGCAGCTTTTGGACAGGGAGGTCCTACGAGCAGTACTTC.

The chain has TRBV11-2 and TRBJ1-3; 8 nucleotides line up with TRBD1. V trimming: 8 bases; J trimming: 2 bases; junction bases outside the gene matches: 2. The CDR3 has 13 residues. From germline, CDR1 is SGHAT and CDR2 FQNNGV. The CDR3 is CASQTGAGNTIYF. CDR3 nucleotide sequence: TGTGCCAGCCAGACAGGGGCTGGAAACACCATATATTTT.

The sample holds one count of this clone. V and J are TRBV7-2 and TRBJ2-3; possibly TRBD2 for D (6 bases). Trimming cost V 4 bases and J 6 bases, with 14 bases left between them. The length of the CDR3 is 14 residues. CDR1 SGHTA and CDR2 FQGNSA come from the germline V gene. In DNA, the CDR3 is TGTGCCAGCAGCTCGACTAGACCGGGGGATACGCAGTATTTT. Encoded protein: CASSSTRPGDTQYF.

The chain employs TRBV9 and TRBJ1-2, with D unresolved. Germline CDR1 is SGDLS and CDR2 is YYNGEE. The CDR3 is made up of 11 amino acids. Trimming took 7 bases from V and 5 from J, leaving 9 bases between them. CDR3 DNA: TGTGCCAGCGGGTCGGGGTATGGCTACACCTTC. Its translation is CASGSGYGYTF.

V gene TRBV30 combines with J gene TRBJ2-1; 7 bases are a match to TRBD2. The CDR3 covers 13 residues. Germline V lookup: CDR1 GTSNPN, CDR2 SVGIG (reference sequence). After removal of 3 bases from V and 9 bases from J, the junction contained 8 bases not matched to a gene. The chain's CDR3 is CAWRGGKGGEQFF. The CDR3 DNA reads TGTGCCTGGAGGGGAGGGAAGGGCGGTGAGCAGTTCTTC.

The CDR3 loop is CASSQIWGQSQPQHF. The DNA of the CDR3 is TGCGCCAGCAGTCAAATTTGGGGGCAAAGTCAGCCCCAGCATTTT. V gene TRBV23-1 combines with J gene TRBJ1-5; TRBD1 is a possible D gene (6 bases). TRBV23-1 is noted as an ORF with a role that remains uncertain. The CDR3 totals 15 residues. V was cut by 2 bases and J by 6 bases, with 14 bases left in between.

The rearrangement uses TRBV28 and TRBJ1-1; TRBD1 matches 9 bases. With 1 base clipped from V and 5 bases from J, the junction kept 8 bases outside the gene matches. From germline, CDR1 is MDHEN and CDR2 SYDVKM. There are 16 residues in the CDR3. The CDR3 loop reads CASSLSIDRGGTEAFF. The CDR3 coding sequence is TGTGCCAGCAGTTTATCAATCGACAGGGGGGGGACTGAAGCTTTCTTT.